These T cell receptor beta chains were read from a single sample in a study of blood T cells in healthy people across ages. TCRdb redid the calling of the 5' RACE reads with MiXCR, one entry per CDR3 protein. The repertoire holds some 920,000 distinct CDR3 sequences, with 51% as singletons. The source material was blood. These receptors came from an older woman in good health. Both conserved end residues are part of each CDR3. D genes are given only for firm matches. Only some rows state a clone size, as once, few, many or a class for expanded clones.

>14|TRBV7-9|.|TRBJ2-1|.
CASSPQFSWNEQFF
TGTGCCAGCAGCCCCCAATTCAGTTGGAATGAGCAGTTCTTC
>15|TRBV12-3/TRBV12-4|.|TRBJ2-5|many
CASSPQQGNQETQYF
TGTGCCAGCAGTCCGCAACAGGGTAACCAAGAGACCCAGTACTTC
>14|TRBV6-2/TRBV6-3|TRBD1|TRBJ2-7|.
CASLKPGQFYEQYF
TGTGCCAGTCTAAAGCCGGGACAGTTCTACGAGCAGTACTTC
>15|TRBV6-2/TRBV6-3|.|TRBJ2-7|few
CASSYSKTARYEQYF
TGTGCCAGCAGTTACTCGAAGACAGCCCGGTACGAGCAGTACTTC
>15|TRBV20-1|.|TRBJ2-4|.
CSAAPPGARRDIQYF
TGCAGTGCAGCCCCACCGGGAGCCCGAAGGGACATTCAGTACTTC
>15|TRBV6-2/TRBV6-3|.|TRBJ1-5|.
CASSYIARGNQPQHF
TGTGCCAGCAGTTACATCGCGAGGGGCAATCAGCCCCAGCATTTT
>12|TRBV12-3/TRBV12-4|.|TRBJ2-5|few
CASSTGSETQYF
TGTGCCAGCAGTACAGGGAGCGAGACCCAGTACTTC
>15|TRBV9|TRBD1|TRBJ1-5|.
CASSTGVISNQPQHF
TGTGCCAGCAGCACAGGGGTGATAAGCAATCAGCCCCAGCATTTT
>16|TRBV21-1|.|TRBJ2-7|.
CASSKVQRHSSYEQYF
TGTGCCAGCAGCAAAGTTCAGAGACACAGCTCCTACGAGCAGTACTTC
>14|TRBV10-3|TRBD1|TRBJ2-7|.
CAISESIGTDEQYF
TGTGCCATCAGTGAGTCGATAGGGACAGACGAGCAGTACTTC
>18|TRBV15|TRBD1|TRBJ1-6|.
CATSKTGRLSSYNSPLHF
TGTGCCACCAGCAAGACAGGGAGGTTGAGCTCCTATAATTCACCCCTCCACTTT
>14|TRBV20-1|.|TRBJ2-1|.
CSAKDDTPYNEQFF
TGCAGTGCTAAAGACGACACGCCCTACAATGAGCAGTTCTTC
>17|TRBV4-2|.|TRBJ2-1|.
CASSQESLGWTDNEQFF
TGTGCCAGCAGCCAAGAGAGTCTAGGCTGGACGGACAATGAGCAGTTCTTC
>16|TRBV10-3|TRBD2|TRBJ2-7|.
CAISESGLANSYEQYF
TGTGCCATCAGTGAGTCGGGACTAGCCAACTCTTACGAGCAGTACTTC
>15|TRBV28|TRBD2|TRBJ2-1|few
CASSFGGSGSDEQFF
TGTGCCAGCAGTTTCGGCGGTAGCGGGAGTGATGAGCAGTTCTTC
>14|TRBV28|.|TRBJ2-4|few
CASSSATLKNIQYF
TGTGCCAGCAGTTCTGCGACCCTGAAAAACATTCAGTACTTC
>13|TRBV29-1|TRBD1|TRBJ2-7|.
CSVKARGWYEQYF
TGCAGCGTGAAAGCCAGGGGGTGGTACGAGCAGTACTTC
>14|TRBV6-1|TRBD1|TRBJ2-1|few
CASMRDRGNNEQFF
TGTGCCAGCATGCGGGACAGGGGGAACAATGAGCAGTTCTTC
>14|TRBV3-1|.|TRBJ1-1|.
CASSRVTRNTEAFF
TGTGCCAGCAGCCGAGTGACGAGGAACACTGAAGCTTTCTTT
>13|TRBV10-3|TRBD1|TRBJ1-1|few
CASEQGGNTEAFF
TGTGCCTCCGAACAGGGGGGAAACACTGAAGCTTTCTTT
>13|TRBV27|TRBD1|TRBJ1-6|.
CASSPDREVDPHF
TGTGCCAGCAGCCCGGACAGGGAGGTAGATCCCCACTTT
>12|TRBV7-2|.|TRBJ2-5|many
CASSREWGTQYF
TGTGCCAGCAGCCGGGAATGGGGGACCCAGTACTTC
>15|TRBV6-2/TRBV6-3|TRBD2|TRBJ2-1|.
CASSYMGGRLSEQFF
TGTGCCAGCAGTTACATGGGCGGGAGACTGAGTGAGCAGTTCTTC
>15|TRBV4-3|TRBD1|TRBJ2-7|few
CASSQERAGGYEQYF
TGCGCCAGCAGCCAAGAAAGGGCAGGGGGCTACGAGCAGTACTTC
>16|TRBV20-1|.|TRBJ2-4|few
CSASGTPVGPKNIQYF
TGCAGTGCTAGTGGGACCCCGGTGGGCCCCAAAAACATTCAGTACTTC
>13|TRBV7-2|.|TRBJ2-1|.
CASSLERVAEQFF
TGTGCCAGCAGCTTAGAAAGGGTTGCTGAGCAGTTCTTC
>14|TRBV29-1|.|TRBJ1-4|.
CSVDREGTNEKLFF
TGCAGCGTTGACAGGGAGGGAACTAATGAAAAACTGTTTTTT
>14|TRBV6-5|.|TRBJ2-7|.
CASSFPGRGGEQYF
TGTGCCAGCAGTTTCCCAGGGCGCGGTGGCGAGCAGTACTTC
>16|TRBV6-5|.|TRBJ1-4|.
CASSYRGTQPNEKLFF
TGTGCCAGCAGTTACCGAGGGACCCAACCGAATGAAAAACTGTTTTTT
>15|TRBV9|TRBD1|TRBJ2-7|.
CASSLSGTGYYEQYF
TGTGCCAGCAGCCTCTCCGGGACAGGGTACTACGAGCAGTACTTC
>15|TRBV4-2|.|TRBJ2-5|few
CASSQVGSFRETQYF
TGTGCCAGCAGCCAGGTGGGATCATTCCGGGAGACCCAGTACTTC
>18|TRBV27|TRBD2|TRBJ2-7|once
CASSKRGVAGVSAYEQYF
TGTGCCAGCAGTAAACGTGGAGTAGCGGGAGTATCCGCCTACGAGCAGTACTTC
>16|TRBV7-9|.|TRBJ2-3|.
CASTSYSSPITDTQYF
TGTGCCAGCACCTCTTACTCTAGTCCGATCACAGATACGCAGTATTTT
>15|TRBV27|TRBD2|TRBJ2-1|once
CASSVAGRALSEQFF
TGTGCCAGCAGCGTAGCGGGGAGGGCCCTCAGTGAGCAGTTCTTC
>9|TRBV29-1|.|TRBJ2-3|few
CSATGTQYF
TGCAGCGCCACCGGGACGCAGTATTTT